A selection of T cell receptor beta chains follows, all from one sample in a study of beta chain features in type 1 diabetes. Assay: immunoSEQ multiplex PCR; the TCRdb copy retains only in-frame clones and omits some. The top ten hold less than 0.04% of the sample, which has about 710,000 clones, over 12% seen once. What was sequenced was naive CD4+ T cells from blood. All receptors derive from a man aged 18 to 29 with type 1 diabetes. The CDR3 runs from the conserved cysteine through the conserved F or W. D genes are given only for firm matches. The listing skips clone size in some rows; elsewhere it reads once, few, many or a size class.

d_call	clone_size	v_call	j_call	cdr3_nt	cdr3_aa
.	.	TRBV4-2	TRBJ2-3	TGTGCCAGCAGCCCCTTCACGGGCACAGATACGCAGTATTTT	CASSPFTGTDTQYF
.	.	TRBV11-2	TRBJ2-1	TGTGCCAGCAGCTTATCAGTTAATGAGCAGTTCTTC	CASSLSVNEQFF
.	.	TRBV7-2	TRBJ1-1	TGTGCCAGCAGGCCGGGACGGACGAACACTGAAGCTTTCTTT	CASRPGRTNTEAFF
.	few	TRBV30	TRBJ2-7	TGTGCCTGGACCTCGGGGGCCGGTTACGAGCAGTACTTC	CAWTSGAGYEQYF
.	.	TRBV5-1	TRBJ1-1	TGCGCCAGCAGCTCGGGACGAGAAGCTTTCTTT	CASSSGREAFF
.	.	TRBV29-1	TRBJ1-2	TGCAGCGTTGAAACCAGGGTGGGGTATGGCTACACCTTC	CSVETRVGYGYTF
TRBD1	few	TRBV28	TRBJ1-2	TGTGCCAGCACCCCAGGGGGGGCTAACTATGGCTACACCTTC	CASTPGGANYGYTF
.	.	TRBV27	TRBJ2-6	TGTGCCAGCTCCCGGCGGGCTGGGGCCAACGTCCTGACTTTC	CASSRRAGANVLTF
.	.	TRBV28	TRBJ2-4	TGTGCCAGCAGTTTAGCGAACATTCAGTACTTC	CASSLANIQYF
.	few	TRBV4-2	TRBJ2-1	TGTGCCAGCAGCCAAGGGCGCAATGAGCAGTTCTTC	CASSQGRNEQFF
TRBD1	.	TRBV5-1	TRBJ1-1	TGCGCCAGCAGCGGGGGACAGAGCATGAACACTGAAGCTTTCTTT	CASSGGQSMNTEAFF
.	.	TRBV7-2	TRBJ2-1	TGTGCCAGCAGCTTACCGAGCTCTGAGCAGTTCTTC	CASSLPSSEQFF
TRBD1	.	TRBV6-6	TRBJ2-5	TGTGCCAGCAGTTTGACAGGGAAGGAGACCCAGTACTTC	CASSLTGKETQYF
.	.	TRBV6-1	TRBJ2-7	TGTGCCAGCAGTGAAGCGCTTGGCAGGGCTGGGGAGCAGTACTTC	CASSEALGRAGEQYF
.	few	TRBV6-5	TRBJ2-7	TGTGCCAGCAGCCAACAGGGATACTCCTACGAGCAGTACTTC	CASSQQGYSYEQYF
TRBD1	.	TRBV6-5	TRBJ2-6	TGTGCCAGCAGTCGGACAGGGATGGGGGCCAACGTCCTGACTTTC	CASSRTGMGANVLTF
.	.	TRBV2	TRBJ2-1	TGTGCCAGCAGTGAAGGTGCTAGCAGGGGTGAGCAGTTCTTC	CASSEGASRGEQFF
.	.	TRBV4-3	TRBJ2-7	TGCGCCAGCAGCCAAGAACTGCACACCTCCTACGAGCAGTACTTC	CASSQELHTSYEQYF
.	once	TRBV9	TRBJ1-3	TGTGCCAGCAGCTTACCCCAGGGGAGCGGAAACACCATATATTTT	CASSLPQGSGNTIYF
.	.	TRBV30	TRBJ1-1	TGTGCCTGGACCAAAATGGGGGGCACTGAAGCTTTCTTT	CAWTKMGGTEAFF
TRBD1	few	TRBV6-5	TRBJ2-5	TGTGCCAGCAGCCCCCCGACAGGGTTGGTAGAGACCCAGTACTTC	CASSPPTGLVETQYF
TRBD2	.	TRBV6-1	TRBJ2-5	TGTGCCAGCAGTGAAGAAATACCGGGAGGGGCTTTAGAGACCCAGTACTTC	CASSEEIPGGALETQYF
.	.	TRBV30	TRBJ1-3	TGTGCCTGGAGGGGGCCGAACTCTGGAAACACCATATATTTT	CAWRGPNSGNTIYF
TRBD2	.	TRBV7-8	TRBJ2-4	TGTGCCAGCAGCAGACTAGCGGGGGGTCTAGCCAAAAACATTCAGTACTTC	CASSRLAGGLAKNIQYF
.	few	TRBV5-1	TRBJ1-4	TGCGCCAGCAGCTTGGAAGCAACTAATGAAAAACTGTTTTTT	CASSLEATNEKLFF
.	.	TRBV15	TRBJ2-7	TGTGCCACCAGCAGAGAGGGCGCTTCCTACGAGCAGTACTTC	CATSREGASYEQYF